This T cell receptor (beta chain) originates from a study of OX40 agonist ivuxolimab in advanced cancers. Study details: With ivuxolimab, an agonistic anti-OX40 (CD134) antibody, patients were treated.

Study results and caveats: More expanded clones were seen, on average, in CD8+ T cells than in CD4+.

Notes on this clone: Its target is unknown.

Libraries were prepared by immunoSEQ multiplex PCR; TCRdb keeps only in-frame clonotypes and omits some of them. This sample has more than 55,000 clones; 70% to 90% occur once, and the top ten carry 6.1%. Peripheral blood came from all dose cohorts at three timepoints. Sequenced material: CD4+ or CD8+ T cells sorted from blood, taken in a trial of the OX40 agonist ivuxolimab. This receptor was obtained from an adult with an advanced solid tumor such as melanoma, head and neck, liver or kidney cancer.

The CDR3 DNA sequence: TGTGCCAGCAGCACCACAAGAAACACCATATATTTT. Protein: CASSTTRNTIYF. The chain recombines TRBV28 with TRBJ1-3; D unresolved. The germline gives CDR1 MDHEN, CDR2 SYDVKM. The CDR3 is made up of 12 amino acids. Trimming removed 6 bases from V and 5 bases from J, with 8 bases in between.